Described below is a single T cell receptor (beta chain) sequence and its context. This entry is derived from a study of CD8 T cells in Susac syndrome. cDNA came from around 0.54 to 1 ug RNA primed by random hexamers. It was immunoSEQ multiplex PCR that amplified TCR beta CDR3 across 54 Vbeta and 13 Jbeta. Each CDR3 protein gets one entry after TCRdb re-called the immunoSEQ multiplex PCR reads with MiXCR. Of 140,000 to 150,000 distinct CDR3 sequences in the sample, roughly 94% were seen once. Controls were age- and sex-matched healthy donors. While CD8+ and CD4+ T cells were isolated negatively, TEMRA cells were enriched by FACS. What was sequenced was CD4+ T cells from PBMCs. The origin of this receptor is a human donor in good health.

CDR3 nucleotides: TGTGCCAGCAGCGTAGACGTCGATGATACGCAGTATTTT. This encodes CASSVDVDDTQYF. The chain has TRBV9 and TRBJ2-3; D is unresolved. Germline loops: CDR1 SGDLS, CDR2 YYNGEE. The CDR3 loop spans 13 amino acids. The V end was cut by 0 bases, the J end by 6 bases, with 8 bases between.